Shown below are 16 T cell receptor beta chains from a single sample sequenced in a study of cytomegalovirus exposure and HLA in healthy donors. Measured with immunoSEQ multiplex PCR; TCRdb has only the in-frame clones, and not every one. The data hold 130,000 or so clones, with about 90% observed a single time. Material for sequencing was PBMCs. The receptors shown here come from a woman aged 18-29 years in good health and CMV-seronegative.

In its sample, this clone was seen once. The V gene is TRBV2, the J gene TRBJ1-3; maybe TRBD1 (5 bases). Per the germline V gene, CDR1 is SNHLY and CDR2 is FYNNEI. The ends were cut back, 1 base at V and 7 bases at J, with 11 bases in the middle. The CDR3 runs 14 residues. CDR3 in amino acids: CASSEEGASNTIYF. CDR3 coding DNA: TGTGCCAGCAGTGAAGAAGGGGCTTCGAACACCATATATTTT. The full variable domain, its missing parts supplied by reference TRBV2 and TRBJ1-3, is EPEVTQTPSHQVTQMGQEVILRCVPISNHLYFYWYRQILGQKVEFLVSFYNNEISEKSEIFDDQFSVERPDGSNFTLKIRSTKLEDSAMYFCASSEEGASNTIYFGEGSWLTVV.

The V and J genes are TRBV5-8 and TRBJ1-1, with D maybe TRBD1 (5 bases). There are 17 residues in the CDR3. Trimming stripped 0 bases from V and 2 bases from J, with 17 bases between. Per germline, CDR1 SGHTS and CDR2 YDEGEE. In DNA, the CDR3 is TGTGCCAGCAGCTTGGCGCCGTGGGGGGTAGGAAACACTGAAGCTTTCTTT. Encoded protein: CASSLAPWGVGNTEAFF.

This clone was counted a single time. The gene calls are TRBV7-7 and TRBJ2-2; TRBD1 aligns across 7 bases. V shed 5 bases, J shed 4 bases, and the junction held 4 bases outside the gene matches. The germline V gene has CDR1 SSHAT and CDR2 FNYEAQ (reference sequence). The CDR3 is 14 residues long. CDR3 protein: CASSRDRATGELFF. CDR3 DNA sequence: TGTGCCAGCAGCCGAGACAGGGCCACCGGGGAGCTGTTTTTT.

The gene calls are TRBV2 and TRBJ2-5; the D gene is possibly TRBD2 (5 bases). Trimming cost V 2 bases and J 2 bases, with 12 bases left between them. CDR3 size: 15 residues. Germline V lookup: CDR1 SNHLY, CDR2 FYNNEI. CDR3 DNA sequence: TGTGCCAGCAGTGAATCGAGGGCTGGGCAAGAGACCCAGTACTTC. Encoded protein: CASSESRAGQETQYF.

This clone appeared a single time. This chain joins TRBV6-6 and TRBJ2-1; D possibly corresponds to TRBD2 (5 bases). Trimming removed 5 bases at V and 6 bases at J, with 8 bases between. In germline, CDR1 is MNHNY, CDR2 SVGAGI (reference sequence). The CDR3 totals 12 residues. Here the CDR3 reads CASSEDFNEQFF. In DNA, the CDR3 is TGTGCCAGCAGTGAGGACTTCAATGAGCAGTTCTTC.

The V and J genes are TRBV4-3 and TRBJ2-7; 9 nucleotides align to TRBD1. CDR1 is LGHNA and CDR2 is YSLEER in the germline V gene. This CDR3 is built from 15 residues. After removal of 0 bases from V and 3 bases from J, the junction contained 3 bases not matched to a gene. CDR3 protein: CASSQEWGQGYEQYF. The CDR3 bases are TGCGCCAGCAGCCAAGAATGGGGACAGGGCTACGAGCAGTACTTC.

This rearrangement joins TRBV11-2 to TRBJ2-7; 7 positions agree with TRBD2. The CDR3 consists of 15 residues. CDR1 SGHAT and CDR2 FQNNGV come from the germline V gene. J gave up 6 bases and V 4 bases, and 12 bases lay outside the gene matches. CDR3 in amino acids: CASSSTLRESGEQYF. CDR3 in DNA: TGTGCCAGCAGCTCCACTCTGCGGGAGTCGGGCGAGCAGTACTTC.

The CDR3 loop reads CASSSTEVTDTQYF. The CDR3, as DNA: TGCGCCAGCAGCTCTACAGAAGTCACAGATACGCAGTATTTT. The chain carries TRBV5-1 and TRBJ2-3; D gene uncertain. The germline CDR1 and CDR2 sequences are SGHRS and YFSETQ. The CDR3 runs to 14 residues. V was clipped by 3 bases and J by 2 bases, with 10 bases between them.

This clone has only a few counts. In DNA form, the CDR3 reads TGTGCCAGCAGGAACTCGGGGGGGCGAGAGACCCAGTACTTC. Translating it yields CASRNSGGRETQYF. The rearrangement joins TRBV28 to TRBJ2-5, with 8 nucleotides matching TRBD2. Trimming removed 6 bases from V and 4 bases from J; junction bases left unmatched: 7. The CDR3 contains 14 residues. Germline loops: CDR1 MDHEN, CDR2 SYDVKM.

This chain uses TRBV7-8 with TRBJ2-3, with D tentatively TRBD1 (5 bases). CDR3 size: 16 residues. The V end lost 6 bases, the J end lost 5 bases, and 21 bases lay between the germline ends. Per germline, CDR1 SGHVS and CDR2 FQNEAQ. The CDR3 loop is CASSHRDQGWVDTQYF. CDR3 in DNA: TGTGCCAGCAGTCACCGCGATCAGGGATGGGTAGATACGCAGTATTTT.

This chain links TRBV29-1 with TRBJ1-1, with no clear D. With 4 bases removed from V and 1 base from J, the gap between germline ends came to 7 bases. The germline CDR1 and CDR2 sequences are SQVTM and ANQGSEA. The CDR3 loop spans 12 amino acids. This chain's CDR3 is CSVGGRNTEAFF. The CDR3 DNA follows: TGCAGCGTTGGAGGCAGGAACACTGAAGCTTTCTTT.

Ten or more counts support this clone. The chain recombines TRBV4-1 with TRBJ2-2; D is possibly TRBD1 (5 bases). Germline V gives CDR1 MGHRA, CDR2 YSYEKL. The germline V and J ends were trimmed by 0 bases and 4 bases, with 15 bases remaining between them. The CDR3 consists of 17 residues. The DNA of the CDR3 is TGCGCCAGCAGCCAAGAACCAGCAGGGCCCTCCACCGGGGAGCTGTTTTTT. It is translated as CASSQEPAGPSTGELFF.

V usage is TRBV2 and J usage is TRBJ1-3; the match to TRBD1 covers 8 bases. Trimming cost V 6 bases and J 2 bases; bases outside gene matches: 3. Germline V lookup: CDR1 SNHLY, CDR2 FYNNEI. This CDR3 region has 14 residues. Here the CDR3 DNA reads TGTGCCAGCAGGGCACAGGGGGCTGGAAACACCATATATTTT. Amino acid sequence: CASRAQGAGNTIYF.

This chain uses TRBV18 with TRBJ2-7, with 8 bases aligning to TRBD1. Germline assignment: CDR1 KGHSH and CDR2 LQKENI. J was trimmed by 3 bases and V by 4 bases; bases with no gene match: 2. The CDR3 is 13 residues long. The chain's CDR3 is CASSLGQGYEQYF. The CDR3 DNA follows: TGTGCCAGCTCACTAGGACAGGGCTACGAGCAGTACTTC.

V gene TRBV7-9 combines with J gene TRBJ2-2; possible D gene TRBD1, 6 bases. The germline V gene has CDR1 SEHNR and CDR2 FQNEAQ (reference sequence). Trimming took 5 bases from V and 1 from J, leaving 23 bases between them. This CDR3 region has 19 residues. The CDR3 bases are TGTGCCAGCAGCGCACGAGGACAGTGGCAACCGGGGAACACCGGGGAGCTGTTTTTT. Its translation is CASSARGQWQPGNTGELFF.

The V gene is TRBV7-9, the J gene TRBJ2-1, with 8 bases fitting TRBD2. This CDR3 has 15 amino acids. V was pared by 5 bases and J by 2 bases, with 5 bases of the junction left unmatched. CDR1 is SEHNR, CDR2 FQNEAQ, per germline (reference sequence). The CDR3 DNA reads as TGTGCCAGCAGCATGAGCGGGGGAACCTACAATGAGCAGTTCTTC. Its translation: CASSMSGGTYNEQFF.